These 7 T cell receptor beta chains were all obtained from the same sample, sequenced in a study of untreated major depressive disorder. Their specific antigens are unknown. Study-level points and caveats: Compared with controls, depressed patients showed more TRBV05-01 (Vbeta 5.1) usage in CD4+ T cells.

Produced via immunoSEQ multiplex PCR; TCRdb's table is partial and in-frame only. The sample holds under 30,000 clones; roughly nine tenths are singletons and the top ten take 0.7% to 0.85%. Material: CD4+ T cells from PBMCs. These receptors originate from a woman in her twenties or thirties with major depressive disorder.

The CDR3 coding sequence is TGCGCCAGCAGCCAACAGGGAGGGCGGTCGGGAGGGGCTGAAGCTTTCTTT. Its translation: CASSQQGGRSGGAEAFF. The chain is built from TRBV4-1 and TRBJ1-1; TRBD1 is a possible D gene (5 bases). Germline loops: CDR1 MGHRA, CDR2 YSYEKL. The CDR3 has 17 amino acids. V lost 2 bases and J lost 6, with 22 bases in between.

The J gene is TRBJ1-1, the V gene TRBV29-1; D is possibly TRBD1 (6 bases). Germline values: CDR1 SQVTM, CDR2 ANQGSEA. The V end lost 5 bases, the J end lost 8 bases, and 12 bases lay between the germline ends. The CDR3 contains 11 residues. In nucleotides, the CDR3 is TGCAGCGTTTTCTCCGGGACAGAAGCTTTCTTT. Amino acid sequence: CSVFSGTEAFF.

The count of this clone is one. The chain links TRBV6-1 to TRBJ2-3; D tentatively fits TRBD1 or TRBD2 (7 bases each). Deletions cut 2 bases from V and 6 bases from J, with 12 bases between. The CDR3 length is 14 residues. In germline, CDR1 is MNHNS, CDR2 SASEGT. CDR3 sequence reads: CASSEPRGGDTQYF. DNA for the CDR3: TGTGCCAGCAGTGAACCCAGGGGGGGGGATACGCAGTATTTT.

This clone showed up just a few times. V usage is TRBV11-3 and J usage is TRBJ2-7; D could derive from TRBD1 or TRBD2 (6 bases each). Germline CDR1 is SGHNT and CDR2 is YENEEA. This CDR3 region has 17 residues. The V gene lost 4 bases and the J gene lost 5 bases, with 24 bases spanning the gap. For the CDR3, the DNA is TGTGCCAGCAGCTCAGCTACGCGGGACACCGCGAGGGACGAGCAGTACTTC. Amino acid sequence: CASSSATRDTARDEQYF.

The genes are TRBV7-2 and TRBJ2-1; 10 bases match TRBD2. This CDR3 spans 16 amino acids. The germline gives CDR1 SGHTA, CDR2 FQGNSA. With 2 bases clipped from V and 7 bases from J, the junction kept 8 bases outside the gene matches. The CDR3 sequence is CASSLIRASGGNEQFF. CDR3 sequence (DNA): TGTGCCAGCAGCTTAATTAGGGCTAGCGGGGGAAATGAGCAGTTCTTC.

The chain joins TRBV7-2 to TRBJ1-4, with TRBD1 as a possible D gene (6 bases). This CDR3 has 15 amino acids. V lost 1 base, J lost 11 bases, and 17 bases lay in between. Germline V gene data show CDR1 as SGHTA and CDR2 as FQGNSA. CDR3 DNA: TGTGCCAGCAGCTTAGATTCAGGGGTGGGGTTTAAACTGTTTTTT. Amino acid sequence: CASSLDSGVGFKLFF.

The CDR3 DNA follows: TGTGCCAGCAGTCCTTGGGACACCTACTATGGCTACACCTTC. Translating gives CASSPWDTYYGYTF. The chain joins TRBV28 to TRBJ1-2; TRBD1 is a possible D gene (6 bases). This CDR3 region has 14 residues. Trimming left V 5 bases short and J 3 bases short, with 13 bases between. CDR1 is MDHEN and CDR2 is SYDVKM in the germline V gene.